This T cell receptor beta chain was documented in a study of cytomegalovirus exposure and HLA in healthy donors. General study results and limits: Common viral pathogens seemed to be connected with several of the most significant clusters, according to a later analysis. Being indistinguishable, some V segments were excluded, TRBV6-2 and TRBV6-3 among them. Associated with cytomegalovirus, according to the listing, were about 160 TCR beta chains.

As for the donors, each was a healthy bone marrow donor. The PCR had 60 Vbeta and 13 Jbeta primers. TCRdb keeps only in-frame clones here, not all; method: immunoSEQ multiplex PCR. In the table there are 120,000 to 150,000 clones, about 72% of which are singletons. Per germline, CDR1 MNHEY and CDR2 SMNVEV (reference sequence). The ends were cut back, 5 bases at V and 5 bases at J, with 13 bases in the middle. The CDR3 runs 14 residues. On this clone itself: Its target is unknown.

The sample was PBMCs. The V call is TRBV27, the J call TRBJ1-5; the D gene is possibly TRBD1 (5 bases). The clonotype was recovered from a man aged 55-75 years in good health and CMV-seronegative. The CDR3 nucleotides read TGTGCCAGCAGTCAACCGGGGGTCGATCAGCCCCAGCATTTT. It specifies CASSQPGVDQPQHF.